This is a list of T cell receptor beta chains from one sample in a study of blood T cells in healthy people across ages. TCRdb re-called the 5' RACE reads through MiXCR, storing one row per CDR3 protein. The sample holds some 1.5 million distinct CDR3 sequences; 28% are singletons and the top ten take 7% to 9%. Sample: blood. The receptors were sampled from a woman in her thirties in good health. Both conserved end residues are part of each CDR3. A D gene is named only where the DNA matches it firmly. Clone size is not always given. Where it is, it says once, few, many or a class for expanded clones.

TRBV5-5	many	TRBJ2-7	-	CASSLATDYEQYF	TGCGCCAGCAGCTTGGCGACAGACTACGAGCAGTACTTC
TRBV5-6	few	TRBJ1-4	-	CASSWTGGGVTLEKLFF	TGTGCCAGCAGCTGGACCGGCGGGGGAGTAACCCTTGAAAAACTGTTTTTT
TRBV20-1	-	TRBJ2-1	TRBD2	CSASALAGSYNEQFF	TGCAGTGCTAGTGCCCTAGCGGGTTCCTACAATGAGCAGTTCTTC
TRBV7-9	many	TRBJ2-7	-	CASSSQIGNEQYF	TGTGCCAGCAGCTCGCAGATTGGCAACGAGCAGTACTTC
TRBV12-3/TRBV12-4	few	TRBJ1-4	-	CASSQSQGANEKLFF	TGTGCCAGCAGCCAGTCGCAGGGAGCTAATGAAAAACTGTTTTTT
TRBV7-6	few	TRBJ2-7	-	CARIVLGSYEQYF	TGTGCCAGAATAGTCCTGGGGTCCTACGAGCAGTACTTC
TRBV18	-	TRBJ1-2	-	CASSPDDEIYTF	TGTGCCAGCTCACCGGACGACGAAATCTACACCTTC
TRBV29-1	many	TRBJ2-5	-	CSPTASGTQYF	TGCAGCCCGACAGCTTCGGGGACCCAGTACTTC
TRBV3-1	few	TRBJ2-7	-	CASSQELLAAYEQYF	TGTGCCAGCAGCCAAGAACTTTTAGCGGCTTACGAGCAGTACTTC
TRBV5-1	-	TRBJ2-3	TRBD2	CVSGGSETRRNTDTQYF	TGCGTCAGCGGGGGGTCCGAGACTCGTCGAAACACAGATACGCAGTATTTT
TRBV9	-	TRBJ1-2	TRBD1	CASSQRTGEDYTF	TGTGCCAGCAGCCAGAGAACAGGGGAAGACTACACCTTC
TRBV20-1	few	TRBJ1-1	-	CSARLKGTMNTEAFF	TGCAGTGCTAGGCTAAAGGGTACTATGAACACTGAAGCTTTCTTT
TRBV20-1	few	TRBJ2-5	-	CSAGGTKQETQYF	TGCAGTGCTGGCGGGACAAAACAAGAGACCCAGTACTTC
TRBV20-1	few	TRBJ2-7	-	CSARDPGPRDEQYF	TGCAGTGCTAGAGACCCGGGCCCACGGGACGAGCAGTACTTC
TRBV20-1	-	TRBJ2-1	TRBD2	CSARGTSGGTVLYNEQFF	TGCAGTGCTAGGGGGACTAGCGGGGGGACCGTTCTTTACAATGAGCAGTTCTTC
TRBV9	few	TRBJ2-3	-	CASSVAGSPGQSTDTQYF	TGTGCCAGCAGCGTAGCCGGGTCGCCGGGGCAGTCGACAGATACGCAGTATTTT
TRBV7-7	-	TRBJ1-4	TRBD1	CASSIGTGDNEKLFF	TGTGCCAGCAGCATCGGGACAGGAGATAATGAAAAACTGTTTTTT